These T cell receptor beta chains were read from a single sample in a study of blood T cell repertoires in COVID-19. Method: immunoSEQ multiplex PCR; TCRdb's copy keeps in-frame clones and lacks some. The repertoire holds tens of thousands of clones, with roughly 84% as singletons. The specimen sequenced was peripheral blood. The receptors derive from a woman older than 75 with acute or convalescent COVID-19. Each CDR3 is given with its conserved first and last residue. The D gene is left open where the match is weak. Rows may omit the clone size; those that give it use once, few, many or a size class.

D: TRBD2; size: -; V: TRBV3-1/TRBV3-2; J: TRBJ2-5; CDR3: CASSQDRASGGEETQYF; DNA: TGTGCCAGCAGCCAAGATCGGGCTAGCGGGGGTGAAGAGACCCAGTACTTC
D: -; size: once; V: TRBV30; J: TRBJ1-1; CDR3: CAWGTGKGGEAFF; DNA: TGTGCCTGGGGGACCGGGAAAGGGGGTGAAGCTTTCTTT
D: -; size: -; V: TRBV5-6; J: TRBJ1-3; CDR3: CASSFSTGPSGNTIYF; DNA: TGTGCCAGCAGCTTTTCGACAGGACCCTCTGGAAACACCATATATTTT
D: TRBD2; size: -; V: TRBV5-1; J: TRBJ2-7; CDR3: CASSLGAGGPGAAGEQYF; DNA: TGCGCCAGCAGCTTGGGAGCGGGAGGGCCAGGGGCGGCGGGAGAGCAGTACTTC
D: -; size: few; V: TRBV5-4; J: TRBJ2-5; CDR3: CASSSQETQYF; DNA: TGTGCCAGCAGCTCACAAGAGACCCAGTACTTC
D: -; size: -; V: TRBV9; J: TRBJ2-2; CDR3: CASSVGGNTGELFF; DNA: TGTGCCAGCAGCGTAGGAGGGAACACCGGGGAGCTGTTTTTT
D: -; size: -; V: TRBV7-9; J: TRBJ1-1; CDR3: CASSLEVAMNTEAFF; DNA: TGTGCCAGCAGCTTAGAAGTGGCCATGAACACTGAAGCTTTCTTT
D: TRBD1; size: once; V: TRBV10-3; J: TRBJ1-3; CDR3: CAARGGGQDSSGNTIYF; DNA: TGTGCCGCCCGTGGAGGGGGACAGGATAGCTCTGGAAACACCATATATTTT
D: TRBD2; size: -; V: TRBV10-3; J: TRBJ2-3; CDR3: CAITKSGSGASTDTQYF; DNA: TGTGCCATCACCAAGTCGGGTAGCGGGGCTAGCACAGATACGCAGTATTTT
D: -; size: few; V: TRBV6-1; J: TRBJ1-5; CDR3: CASSEWRVSNQPQHF; DNA: TGTGCCAGCAGTGAATGGCGGGTTAGCAATCAGCCCCAGCATTTT
D: TRBD1; size: -; V: TRBV6-6; J: TRBJ1-1; CDR3: CASSRPTGMNTEAFF; DNA: TGTGCCAGCAGTCGGCCGACAGGGATGAACACTGAAGCTTTCTTT
D: -; size: -; V: TRBV2; J: TRBJ1-1; CDR3: CASSDSYTEAFF; DNA: TGTGCCAGCAGTGACAGTTACACTGAAGCTTTCTTT
D: TRBD1; size: -; V: TRBV28; J: TRBJ2-2; CDR3: CASTLQGAGNTGELFF; DNA: TGTGCCAGCACCTTGCAGGGGGCTGGGAACACCGGGGAGCTGTTTTTT
D: -; size: few; V: TRBV25-1; J: TRBJ2-2; CDR3: CASAPDQVVYGELFF; DNA: TGTGCCAGCGCCCCCGACCAGGTGGTGTACGGGGAGCTGTTTTTT
D: -; size: -; V: TRBV28; J: TRBJ2-3; CDR3: CASSLWGQSSTDTQYF; DNA: TGTGCCAGCAGTTTATGGGGGCAATCCAGCACAGATACGCAGTATTTT
D: TRBD1; size: -; V: TRBV9; J: TRBJ2-2; CDR3: CASGGTGQFTGELFF; DNA: TGTGCCAGCGGCGGGACAGGGCAGTTCACCGGGGAGCTGTTTTTT
D: TRBD1; size: -; V: TRBV28; J: TRBJ1-2; CDR3: CASSSSGTGYGYTF; DNA: TGTGCCAGCAGTTCATCCGGGACAGGCTATGGCTACACCTTC
D: TRBD1; size: once; V: TRBV19; J: TRBJ2-7; CDR3: CASSTLRDRPYEQYF; DNA: TGTGCCAGTAGTACCCTTCGGGACAGACCCTACGAGCAGTACTTC
D: -; size: -; V: TRBV29-1; J: TRBJ1-5; CDR3: CSVEEGVGQPQHF; DNA: TGCAGCGTTGAAGAGGGCGTCGGTCAGCCCCAGCATTTT
D: -; size: -; V: TRBV2; J: TRBJ1-1; CDR3: CASSELSIREAFF; DNA: TGTGCCAGCAGTGAATTATCAATCAGGGAAGCTTTCTTT
D: -; size: -; V: TRBV28; J: TRBJ1-1; CDR3: CASSLPGLHSNTEAFF; DNA: TGTGCCAGCAGTTTACCGGGACTTCATTCGAACACTGAAGCTTTCTTT
D: -; size: -; V: TRBV18; J: TRBJ2-3; CDR3: CASSPSRDFTDTQYF; DNA: TGTGCCAGCTCACCGTCCCGGGACTTCACAGATACGCAGTATTTT
D: TRBD2; size: -; V: TRBV6-5; J: TRBJ2-3; CDR3: CASSYSSSGGTDTQYF; DNA: TGTGCCAGCAGTTACTCATCCAGCGGGGGCACAGATACGCAGTATTTT
D: TRBD1; size: -; V: TRBV6-1; J: TRBJ1-3; CDR3: CASSEAQDRGRPGNTIYF; DNA: TGTGCCAGCAGTGAAGCCCAGGACAGGGGGCGACCTGGAAACACCATATATTTT
D: TRBD2; size: few; V: TRBV6-2/TRBV6-3; J: TRBJ2-7; CDR3: CASSYSGTSSYEQYF; DNA: TGTGCCAGCAGTTACTCGGGGACTAGCAGCTACGAGCAGTACTTC
D: TRBD1; size: -; V: TRBV19; J: TRBJ1-1; CDR3: CASRGQGVWNTEAFF; DNA: TGTGCCAGTAGAGGACAGGGGGTTTGGAATACTGAAGCTTTCTTT
D: -; size: once; V: TRBV29-1; J: TRBJ2-5; CDR3: CSVEFEVQETQYF; DNA: TGCAGCGTTGAATTTGAGGTTCAAGAGACCCAGTACTTC
D: TRBD2; size: -; V: TRBV7-3; J: TRBJ2-6; CDR3: CASSFLAGRSSGANVLTF; DNA: TGTGCCAGCAGCTTCTTAGCGGGACGGAGCTCTGGGGCCAACGTCCTGACTTTC
D: -; size: -; V: TRBV19; J: TRBJ1-1; CDR3: CASSRRKGMNTEAFF; DNA: TGTGCCAGTAGTCGGAGGAAAGGCATGAACACTGAAGCTTTCTTT
D: TRBD1; size: -; V: TRBV10-3; J: TRBJ1-2; CDR3: CAISDLSRTGGEGIYGYTF; DNA: TGTGCCATCAGTGATTTAAGTCGAACAGGGGGCGAGGGAATTTATGGCTACACCTTC
D: -; size: -; V: TRBV5-1; J: TRBJ2-6; CDR3: CASSLAEGANVLTF; DNA: TGCGCCAGCAGCTTGGCCGAGGGGGCCAACGTCCTGACTTTC
D: TRBD1; size: -; V: TRBV7-7; J: TRBJ2-1; CDR3: CASSLGLTGIDEQFF; DNA: TGTGCTAGCAGCTTAGGACTGACAGGGATCGATGAGCAGTTCTTC
D: -; size: -; V: TRBV19; J: TRBJ1-2; CDR3: CASSLAPGSYYGYTF; DNA: TGTGCCAGTAGTCTCGCACCCGGGAGCTACTATGGCTACACCTTC
D: -; size: -; V: TRBV7-2; J: TRBJ2-1; CDR3: CASTRTGNEQFF; DNA: TGTGCCAGCACCCGAACAGGAAATGAGCAGTTCTTC
D: -; size: -; V: TRBV7-2; J: TRBJ2-3; CDR3: CASSLVRGVDTQYF; DNA: TGTGCCAGCAGCTTAGTGCGGGGAGTGGATACGCAGTATTTT
D: -; size: -; V: TRBV19; J: TRBJ1-6; CDR3: CASSMPGTPNSPLHF; DNA: TGTGCCAGTAGTATGCCCGGGACACCGAATTCACCCCTCCACTTT
D: -; size: -; V: TRBV30; J: TRBJ2-3; CDR3: CAWSPQGAVDTQYF; DNA: TGTGCCTGGAGTCCACAGGGAGCCGTCGATACGCAGTATTTT
D: -; size: -; V: TRBV9; J: TRBJ2-1; CDR3: CASSGGASLGLYNEQFF; DNA: TGTGCCAGCAGTGGAGGGGCTAGCTTGGGCCTCTACAATGAGCAGTTCTTC
D: -; size: -; V: TRBV14; J: TRBJ1-1; CDR3: CASSQERSVGEAFF; DNA: TGTGCCAGCAGCCAAGAGCGGTCAGTCGGTGAGGCTTTCTTT
D: TRBD1; size: -; V: TRBV7-2; J: TRBJ1-5; CDR3: CASSGGQGQPQHF; DNA: TGTGCCAGCAGCGGGGGACAGGGACAGCCCCAGCATTTT
D: TRBD1; size: -; V: TRBV11-2; J: TRBJ2-2; CDR3: CASSPPGQGNTGELFF; DNA: TGTGCCAGCAGCCCACCGGGACAGGGAAACACCGGGGAGCTGTTTTTT